What follows are 21 T cell receptor beta chains derived from one specimen sequenced in a study of beta chain features in type 1 diabetes. The entirety of the isolated RNA underwent reverse transcription, so expressed TCRB transcripts were sequenced. Data came from immunoSEQ multiplex PCR; TCRdb stores just in-frame clones and leaves some out. Of 300,000 to 350,000 clones listed, around 20% are singletons. The material sequenced was naive CD4+ T cells from blood. The receptor source for this set is a woman between 18 and 29 years old in good health.

This clone has just a few counts. The CDR3 loop is CASSLVLAGGTDTQYF. The CDR3 DNA is TGTGCCAGCAGCCTAGTCCTAGCGGGCGGAACCGATACGCAGTATTTT. This chain connects TRBV5-4 to TRBJ2-3; 8 bases line up with TRBD2. V lost 4 bases to trimming and J lost 6 bases; unmatched junction nucleotides: 13. Germline CDR1 reads SGHNT; CDR2 reads YYREEE (reference sequence). This CDR3 is 16 amino acids long.

V and J are TRBV11-2 and TRBJ1-5; unclear D gene. Per the germline V gene, CDR1 is SGHAT and CDR2 is FQNNGV. The V end was cut by 3 bases, the J end by 5 bases, with 8 bases between. There are 13 residues in the CDR3. DNA for the CDR3: TGTGCCAGCAGCTTGGGCACCGATCAGCCCCAGCATTTT. It specifies CASSLGTDQPQHF.

This sequence joins TRBV29-1 and TRBJ2-3, with a weak D call TRBD2 (6 bases). The CDR3 covers 13 residues. Germline V lookup: CDR1 SQVTM, CDR2 ANQGSEA. Trimming cost V 7 bases and J 6 bases, with 17 bases left between them. DNA of the CDR3: TGCAGCGCCTTAGCGGTGTCCGCGGATACGCAGTATTTT. This translates into CSALAVSADTQYF.

The V gene is TRBV7-2, the J gene TRBJ2-1, with 8 bases that match TRBD2. The CDR3 runs to 18 residues. V was clipped by 2 bases and J by 0 bases; unmatched bases: 9. Germline V CDR1 and CDR2: SGHTA, FQGNSA. CDR3 region: CASSLLAGLRSSYNEQFF. The CDR3 DNA reads TGTGCCAGCAGCTTACTAGCGGGTCTTCGAAGCTCCTACAATGAGCAGTTCTTC. Together with reference TRBV7-2 and TRBJ2-1, the CDR3 gives the full variable domain: GAGVSQSPSNKVTEKGKDVELRCDPISGHTALYWYRQSLGQGLEFLIYFQGNSAPDKSGLPSDRFSAERTGGSVSTLTIQRTQQEDSAVYLCASSLLAGLRSSYNEQFFGPGTRLTVL.

This clone showed up just a few times. CDR3 in amino acids: CASRALATNEKLFF. The DNA of the CDR3 is TGTGCCAGCAGGGCCCTTGCAACTAATGAAAAACTGTTTTTT. This rearrangement joins TRBV27 to TRBJ1-4; no clear D. Germline values: CDR1 MNHEY, CDR2 SMNVEV (reference sequence). CDR3 length equals 14 residues. The V gene lost 6 bases and the J gene lost 0 bases, with 8 bases spanning the gap.

Only a few counts were recorded for this clone. Other DNA sequences in the same sample also yield this CDR3. CDR3 sequence: CASSVELAANTGELFF. The CDR3 DNA is TGTGCCAGCAGCGTAGAGCTAGCGGCGAACACCGGGGAGCTGTTTTTT. V is TRBV9 and J is TRBJ2-2; 7 nucleotides line up with TRBD2. V lost 0 bases and J lost 0; bases outside the gene matches: 2. This CDR3 region has 16 residues. Germline CDR1 is SGDLS and CDR2 is YYNGEE.

This clone turned up a few times. The sample has other DNA sequences that encode this CDR3 too. V usage is TRBV30 and J usage is TRBJ2-7; D gene unclear. Germline CDR1 and CDR2: GTSNPN and SVGIG (reference sequence). The CDR3 is 11 amino acids. Trimming left V 2 bases short and J 3 bases short, with 5 bases between. CDR3 in DNA: TGTGCCTGGAGTCAAAACTACGAGCAGTACTTC. Protein: CAWSQNYEQYF.

The rearrangement uses TRBV29-1 and TRBJ2-3; 9 nucleotides agree with TRBD2. Germline V gene lookup returns CDR1 SQVTM and CDR2 ANQGSEA. The J segment lost 4 bases and the V segment lost 4 bases, leaving 6 bases of the junction unmatched. The CDR3 spans 14 residues. The CDR3 here is CSVVSGGTADTQYF. CDR3 coding DNA: TGCAGCGTTGTAAGCGGGGGGACGGCAGATACGCAGTATTTT.

The J gene is TRBJ1-5, the V gene TRBV6-5; 8 bases agree with TRBD1. The trim removed 5 bases at V and 7 bases at J, leaving 7 bases unmatched. The CDR3 covers 14 residues. Germline values: CDR1 MNHEY, CDR2 SVGAGI. The CDR3 region has the DNA TGTGCCAGCAGTAACAGGGGGGCCGGGCAGCCCCAGCATTTT. Its translation: CASSNRGAGQPQHF.

This clone was counted a single time. The rearrangement links TRBV11-3 to TRBJ2-7; TRBD2 matches 8 bases. The germline gives CDR1 SGHNT, CDR2 YENEEA. The CDR3 extends over 16 amino acids. The J segment lost 7 bases and the V segment lost 3 bases, leaving 14 bases of the junction unmatched. The CDR3 nucleotides are TGTGCCAGCAGCTTGGGCGGGAGGCCCGACCGGGGGGAGCAGTACTTC. Residues: CASSLGGRPDRGEQYF.

This clone appeared a few times. The chain carries TRBV14 and TRBJ1-1, with 7 nucleotides matching TRBD1. The CDR3 runs 13 residues. Germline CDR1 reads SGHDN; CDR2 reads FVKESK. The J segment lost 0 bases and the V segment lost 6 bases, leaving 1 base of the junction unmatched. As DNA, the CDR3 is TGTGCCAGCAGGACAGGGCTGAACACTGAAGCTTTCTTT. The encoded protein is CASRTGLNTEAFF.

The chain carries TRBV2 and TRBJ1-4, with D possibly matching TRBD1 (6 bases). The CDR3 length is 13 residues. Germline V gives CDR1 SNHLY, CDR2 FYNNEI. Trimming cost V 6 bases and J 7 bases, with 12 bases left between them. CDR3 sequence: CASSRAGVEKLFF. DNA for the CDR3: TGTGCCAGCAGCCGGGCAGGGGTTGAAAAACTGTTTTTT.

In its sample, this clone was seen once. The genes are TRBV4-3 and TRBJ2-5, with D perhaps matching TRBD1 (5 bases). This CDR3 spans 13 amino acids. V was cut by 5 bases and J by 1 base, with 8 bases left in between. Germline CDR1 reads LGHNA; CDR2 reads YSLEER. The CDR3 nucleotides read TGCGCCAGCAGCGACAGCGTCCAAGAGACCCAGTACTTC. This codes for CASSDSVQETQYF.

Only a few counts were recorded for this clone. The rearrangement uses TRBV30 and TRBJ1-5, with TRBD1 identical over 8 bases. From germline, CDR1 is GTSNPN and CDR2 SVGIG (reference sequence). The length of the CDR3 is 14 residues. V gave up 0 bases and J gave up 7 bases; unmatched junction bases: 5. The CDR3 DNA reads TGTGCCTGGAGTGTAGGGACAGGAGGGCAGCCCCAGCATTTT. Its translation: CAWSVGTGGQPQHF.

The chain has TRBV11-2 and TRBJ1-6; D ambiguous. The CDR3 runs 13 residues. The V and J ends lost 3 bases and 10 bases respectively, with 10 bases between them. CDR1 SGHAT and CDR2 FQNNGV come from the germline V gene. The CDR3, as DNA: TGTGCCAGCAGCTTCAGCGGTGAATCACCCCTCCACTTT. Encoded protein: CASSFSGESPLHF.

The chain joins TRBV10-3 to TRBJ2-5; 9 bases match TRBD2. Germline-derived CDR1 and CDR2 are ENHRY and SYGVKD. The CDR3 runs to 16 residues. V trimming: 6 bases; J trimming: 4 bases; junction bases outside the gene matches: 12. CDR3 sequence: CAISISWRGGGETQYF. The CDR3 DNA reads as TGTGCCATCAGCATCTCTTGGCGGGGGGGCGGAGAGACCCAGTACTTC.

This chain uses TRBV2 with TRBJ2-5; 8 bases are a match to TRBD2. This CDR3 comprises 15 residues. Per germline, CDR1 SNHLY and CDR2 FYNNEI. After removal of 6 bases from V and 6 bases from J, the junction contained 12 bases not matched to a gene. The CDR3, as DNA: TGTGCCAGCAGAGAAATGACTAGCGAGGGACAGACCCAGTACTTC. Protein sequence: CASREMTSEGQTQYF.

This chain joins TRBV4-1 and TRBJ1-2; D gene uncertain. Germline V gene lookup returns CDR1 MGHRA and CDR2 YSYEKL. Trimming took 1 base from V and 4 from J, leaving 13 bases between them. The CDR3 loop spans 15 amino acids. CDR3: CASSQGRTALYGYTF. The CDR3 nucleotides are TGCGCCAGCAGCCAAGGGAGGACCGCCCTCTATGGCTACACCTTC.

This clone was picked up a small number of times. The genes are TRBV10-3 and TRBJ2-7; 8 nucleotides line up with TRBD1. The germline V gene has CDR1 ENHRY and CDR2 SYGVKD. The CDR3 extends over 15 amino acids. V was clipped by 4 bases and J by 1 base; unmatched bases: 6. The CDR3 sequence is CAISAGTGFSYEQYF. CDR3 DNA sequence: TGTGCCATCAGTGCAGGGACAGGCTTTTCCTACGAGCAGTACTTC.

The chain links TRBV6-5 to TRBJ2-1, with a possible D match to TRBD1 (5 bases). CDR1 and CDR2 (germline): MNHEY, SVGAGI. This CDR3 is 15 amino acids long. Between the trimmed V and J ends, which lost 8 bases and 4 bases, there was a span of 18 bases. CDR3 DNA: TGTGCCAGCGCGGTGCAAGGGGTAACTTACAATGAGCAGTTCTTC. It is translated as CASAVQGVTYNEQFF.

The chain couples TRBV7-2 to TRBJ2-3; D remains unclear. V was clipped by 1 base and J by 1 base, with 6 bases between them. Germline loops: CDR1 SGHTA, CDR2 FQGNSA. There are 14 residues in the CDR3. CDR3 coding DNA: TGTGCCAGCAGCTTAGATTATGGCACAGATACGCAGTATTTT. Amino acid sequence: CASSLDYGTDTQYF.